These 18 T cell receptor beta chains share one sample of origin, sequenced in a study of identical twins. TCRdb re-called the 5' RACE reads through MiXCR, storing one row per CDR3 protein. The sample has roughly 690,000 distinct CDR3 sequences, 6.1% seen once. Material: naive T cells sorted from blood. These receptors were obtained from a man aged 18 to 30 in good health.

This clonotype was recorded at least ten times. This chain uses TRBV7-2 with TRBJ2-7, with TRBD1 as a possible D gene (6 bases). Germline CDR1 SGHTA, CDR2 FQGNSA. Deletions cut 5 bases from V and 3 bases from J, with 17 bases between. CDR3 size: 15 residues. The CDR3 DNA sequence: TGTGCCAGCAGCCCATGGGGTGAAGGGGGCTACGAGCAGTACTTC. It translates to CASSPWGEGGYEQYF.

This clonotype was found a few times. The chain joins TRBV24-1 to TRBJ2-3; TRBD2 might be the D (6 bases). Germline V gene sequence: CDR1 KGHDR, CDR2 SFDVKD. V was shortened by 10 bases and J by 3 bases, with 19 bases between the two germline ends. CDR3 length: 15 residues. The chain's CDR3 is CATCSGEDGTDTQYF. CDR3 nucleotide sequence: TGTGCCACATGCTCGGGGGAGGATGGTACAGATACGCAGTATTTT.

This clonotype appeared a few times. This chain joins TRBV15 and TRBJ2-7; the match to TRBD1 covers 10 bases. From germline, CDR1 is LNHNV and CDR2 YYDKDF (reference sequence). V lost 1 base and J lost 6; bases outside the gene matches: 6. The length of the CDR3 is 15 residues. CDR3 sequence: CATSRAWTGGSEQYF. The CDR3, as DNA: TGTGCCACCAGCAGAGCGTGGACAGGGGGTTCCGAGCAGTACTTC.

Many counts were recorded for this clonotype. This sequence joins TRBV12-3 or TRBV12-4 and TRBJ2-1; 7 bases agree with TRBD2. This CDR3 comprises 14 residues. With 6 bases clipped from V and 0 bases from J, the junction kept 2 bases outside the gene matches. CDR3 coding DNA: TGTGCCAGCAGACGGACTAGCTCCTACAATGAGCAGTTCTTC. It encodes CASRRTSSYNEQFF.

The chain joins TRBV6-2 or TRBV6-3 to TRBJ2-2, with D possibly being TRBD1 or TRBD2 (5 bases each). CDR3 length equals 12 residues. V gave up 7 bases and J gave up 7 bases, with 10 bases separating them. The germline V gene encodes CDR1 MNHEY and CDR2 SVGEGT. As DNA, the CDR3 is TGTGCCAGCACCGAGGGGAGCGGGGAGCTGTTTTTT. Translating gives CASTEGSGELFF.

This clonotype was recorded many times. The CDR3 loop reads CSARAILGQGPYEQYF. The DNA for the CDR3 is TGCAGTGCTAGAGCAATCCTTGGACAGGGGCCCTACGAGCAGTACTTC. The chain uses TRBV20-1 and TRBJ2-7; TRBD1 agrees at 9 bases. V dropped 1 base and J dropped 2; count of bases not matched to a gene: 9. The length of the CDR3 is 16 residues. Germline lookup yields CDR1 DFQATT and CDR2 SNEGSKA (reference sequence).

This clonotype was seen a few times. The CDR3 nucleotides are TGTGCCAGCAGTTCGGGACAGGGGGCAAGGGGGGAGCTGTTTTTT. It encodes CASSSGQGARGELFF. The rearrangement links TRBV7-2 to TRBJ2-2, with 12 nucleotides matching TRBD1. Per germline, CDR1 SGHTA and CDR2 FQGNSA. The CDR3 is 15 residues long. V gave up 6 bases and J gave up 8 bases; unmatched junction bases: 7. The full variable domain, with the rest looked up from reference TRBV7-2 and TRBJ2-2, is GAGVSQSPSNKVTEKGKDVELRCDPISGHTALYWYRQSLGQGLEFLIYFQGNSAPDKSGLPSDRFSAERTGGSVSTLTIQRTQQEDSAVYLCASSSGQGARGELFFGEGSRLTVL.

Here the CDR3 reads CASSFVIAPDTQYF. In nucleotides, the CDR3 is TGCGCCAGCAGCTTCGTGATAGCCCCAGATACGCAGTATTTT. The V gene is TRBV5-1, the J gene TRBJ2-3; D remains ambiguous. The CDR3 consists of 14 residues. Trimming took off 2 bases at V and 4 bases at J, with 11 bases between the two ends. Germline values: CDR1 SGHRS, CDR2 YFSETQ.

The chain carries TRBV6-6 and TRBJ2-2; no clear D. This CDR3 is 13 amino acids long. V was shortened by 3 bases and J by 4 bases, with 6 bases between the two germline ends. The germline CDR1 and CDR2 sequences are MNHNY and SVGAGI (reference sequence). DNA of the CDR3: TGTGCCAGCAGTTATGCGGTCACCGGGGAGCTGTTTTTT. Translation: CASSYAVTGELFF.

This clonotype was seen at least ten times. This chain links TRBV5-1 with TRBJ2-4, with 9 bases identical to TRBD2. The CDR3 is 19 residues long. Germline CDR1 is SGHRS and CDR2 is YFSETQ. V lost 1 base to trimming and J lost 0 bases; unmatched junction nucleotides: 11. Here the CDR3 reads CASSLSATSGWEAKNIQYF. Written as DNA, the CDR3 is TGCGCCAGCAGCTTGTCGGCTACTAGCGGGTGGGAAGCCAAAAACATTCAGTACTTC.

This clonotype was observed a handful of times. The rearrangement links TRBV7-3 to TRBJ2-4; 7 nucleotides align to TRBD1. Germline V lookup: CDR1 SGHTA, CDR2 FQGTGA. V was clipped by 3 bases and J by 9 bases; unmatched bases: 8. This CDR3 has 14 amino acids. The CDR3 region is CASSFRGGDAIQYF. The CDR3 region has the DNA TGTGCCAGCAGCTTTCGAGGGGGCGATGCCATTCAGTACTTC.

The V call is TRBV20-1, the J call TRBJ2-7; 7 nucleotides align to TRBD1. From germline, CDR1 is DFQATT and CDR2 SNEGSKA (reference sequence). J lost 2 bases, V lost 2 bases, and 6 bases had no gene match. The CDR3 sequence is 14 residues long. As DNA, the CDR3 is TGCAGTGCTAGACGTGCCGGGACAGCCTACGAGCAGTACTTC. This encodes CSARRAGTAYEQYF.

In its sample, this clonotype was seen many times. The gene calls are TRBV20-1 and TRBJ2-3; maybe TRBD1 (7 bases). With 3 bases removed from V and 4 bases from J, the gap between germline ends came to 20 bases. CDR1 is DFQATT, CDR2 SNEGSKA, per germline (reference sequence). CDR3 length equals 16 residues. The CDR3, as DNA: TGCAGTGCTAGGAAACAGGGGCGACCTAGCGCAGATACGCAGTATTTT. Residues: CSARKQGRPSADTQYF.

This clonotype was counted a few times. This chain links TRBV6-5 with TRBJ2-4; D ambiguous. V was cut by 0 bases and J by 3 bases, with 12 bases left in between. The CDR3 spans 16 residues. Germline V gene lookup returns CDR1 MNHEY and CDR2 SVGAGI. The CDR3 loop reads CASSYSMGFGKNIQYF. CDR3 in DNA: TGTGCCAGCAGTTACTCGATGGGGTTTGGCAAAAACATTCAGTACTTC.

J is TRBJ2-3 and V is TRBV29-1; possible D gene TRBD2, 6 bases. Germline loops: CDR1 SQVTM, CDR2 ANQGSEA. The length of the CDR3 is 14 residues. The CDR3 nucleotides read TGCGAAGTCCGGGAGACGGACCGCACAGATACGCAGTATTTT. Translated, it gives CEVRETDRTDTQYF.

This clonotype was detected many times. The rearrangement uses TRBV5-1 and TRBJ2-2; no firm D call. CDR1 and CDR2 (germline): SGHRS, YFSETQ. CDR3 size: 14 residues. V shed 0 bases and J shed 1 base, with 4 bases lying between them. The CDR3 DNA sequence: TGCGCCAGCAGCTTGGGCGAGAACACCGGGGAGCTGTTTTTT. Protein: CASSLGENTGELFF. The full variable domain, with the rest looked up from reference TRBV5-1 and TRBJ2-2, is KAGVTQTPRYLIKTRGQQVTLSCSPISGHRSVSWYQQTPGQGLQFLFEYFSETQRNKGNFPGRFSGRQFSNSRSEMNVSTLELGDSALYLCASSLGENTGELFFGEGSRLTVL.

This clonotype was counted a few times. The chain carries TRBV5-1 and TRBJ2-1, with 9 bases fitting TRBD2. Trimming took 0 bases from V and 6 from J; bases not matched to a gene: 4. Germline V CDR1 and CDR2: SGHRS, YFSETQ. The CDR3 consists of 15 residues. CDR3 residues: CASSLDRAGGNEQFF. The CDR3 coding sequence is TGCGCCAGCAGCTTGGATCGAGCGGGAGGCAATGAGCAGTTCTTC.

The genes are TRBV10-3 and TRBJ2-4, with TRBD1 matching 7 bases. The length of the CDR3 is 17 residues. The germline CDR1 and CDR2 sequences are ENHRY and SYGVKD. V trimming: 4 bases; J trimming: 7 bases; junction bases outside the gene matches: 16. The CDR3 sequence is CAISASDKGTVVNIQYF. As DNA, the CDR3 is TGTGCCATCAGTGCATCCGATAAAGGGACAGTGGTGAACATTCAGTACTTC.